This TCR beta chain was captured by sequencing in a study of relationships among human T cell subsets. Germline assignment: CDR1 SGHNT and CDR2 YYREEE (reference sequence). CDR3 length: 16 residues. In regard to this clonotype: Antigen: not known. The junction does not match germline at one end; this may be a read error.

TCR alpha and beta CDR3s were amplified from mRNA by semiquantitative ARM-PCR. Tagged nested gene-specific primers were used first, then communal superprimers amplified exponentially. TCRdb passed the multiplex PCR reads through MiXCR, listing each CDR3 protein once. The data show 3,500 to 5,000 distinct CDR3 sequences, roughly 51% seen once. Notes on the study in general: Substantial CDR3 sharing among Th1, Th2 and regulatory cells suggested stochastic fate choice. Clones with over 100 reads held over 60% of CD8+ cytotoxic sequences.

Th2 cells were selected with anti-CD294 beads after removing CD4+CD56+ natural killer T cells. Sequencing was carried out using CD4+ Th2 cells sorted from blood. This sequence joins TRBV5-4 and TRBJ1-1; perhaps TRBD1 as D (6 bases). The TCR sequence derives from a man aged 40-49 years in good health. In DNA, the CDR3 is TGCGCCAGCAGCTTGCCCGGTGGGGGCAGGAACACTGAAGCTTTCTTT. Translation: CASSLPGGGRNTEAFF.